Listed below are T cell receptor beta chains from one sample, sequenced in a study of spatial heterogeneity in lung cancer. Each CDR3 protein gets one entry after TCRdb re-called the 5' RACE reads with MiXCR. The data show about 100,000 distinct CDR3 sequences, 4.4% seen once. The specimen was lung tumor tissue, collected at surgery. These receptors were taken from a male donor with early-stage non-small cell lung cancer. The CDR3 runs from the conserved cysteine through the conserved F or W. Each record gives: D gene, J gene, clone size, V gene, CDR3 DNA, CDR3 protein. The D gene is left open where the match is weak. Only part of the rows carry a size: once, few, many, or a class if the clone is expanded.

D gene: .
J gene: TRBJ1-1
clone size: few
V gene: TRBV27
CDR3 DNA: TGTGCCAGTTGGAAGGGGGGGGCGCCCACTGAAGCTTTCTTT
CDR3 protein: CASWKGGAPTEAFF

D gene: .
J gene: TRBJ2-7
clone size: few
V gene: TRBV5-1
CDR3 DNA: TGCGCCAGCAGCTTACAGGGCCGTCCGGACGAGCAGTACTTC
CDR3 protein: CASSLQGRPDEQYF

D gene: .
J gene: TRBJ1-1
clone size: many
V gene: TRBV20-1
CDR3 DNA: TGCAGTGCTAGAGATATGGGGTTGAACACTGAAGCTTTCTTT
CDR3 protein: CSARDMGLNTEAFF

D gene: .
J gene: TRBJ2-1
clone size: few
V gene: TRBV6-5
CDR3 DNA: TGTGCCAGCAGTCAGACAGTGATTGTCCTCTTC
CDR3 protein: CASSQTVIVLF

D gene: TRBD2
J gene: TRBJ2-1
clone size: .
V gene: TRBV2
CDR3 DNA: TGTGCCAGCAGTGAGCCACGGGGGGGGCCCTCCTACAATGAGCAGTTCTTC
CDR3 protein: CASSEPRGGPSYNEQFF

D gene: .
J gene: TRBJ1-5
clone size: many
V gene: TRBV2
CDR3 DNA: TGTGCCAGCAGTGATCGCCGGGGCAATCAGCCCCAGCATTTT
CDR3 protein: CASSDRRGNQPQHF

D gene: TRBD2
J gene: TRBJ2-3
clone size: many
V gene: TRBV14
CDR3 DNA: TGTGCCAGCAGCCCCGGGACTAGCCGAAAGCAGTATTTT
CDR3 protein: CASSPGTSRKQYF

D gene: .
J gene: TRBJ2-7
clone size: many
V gene: TRBV18
CDR3 DNA: TGTGCCAGCTCACCACGGGAAGGGGCTACCTACGAGCAGTACTTC
CDR3 protein: CASSPREGATYEQYF

D gene: .
J gene: TRBJ1-2
clone size: many
V gene: TRBV6-1
CDR3 DNA: TGTGCCAGCAGTTGGGGGGCCCTCTTGAACACCTTC
CDR3 protein: CASSWGALLNTF

D gene: TRBD1
J gene: TRBJ1-6
clone size: .
V gene: TRBV3-1
CDR3 DNA: TGTGCCAGCAGCCCAGGGGGCGCAAGGAATTCACCCCTCCACTTT
CDR3 protein: CASSPGGARNSPLHF

D gene: .
J gene: TRBJ1-5
clone size: many
V gene: TRBV28
CDR3 DNA: TGTGCCAGCAGTTTCCCCCCTCGGTCGGGACTGACAAATCAGCCCCAGCATTTT
CDR3 protein: CASSFPPRSGLTNQPQHF

D gene: .
J gene: TRBJ1-5
clone size: many
V gene: TRBV5-6
CDR3 DNA: TGTGCCAGCAGCCGTGTGGGAAGCAGCAATCAGCCCCAGCATTTT
CDR3 protein: CASSRVGSSNQPQHF

D gene: .
J gene: TRBJ2-6
clone size: many
V gene: TRBV15
CDR3 DNA: TGTGCCACCAGCTCAGGAAACTCTGGGGCCAACGTCCTGACTTTC
CDR3 protein: CATSSGNSGANVLTF

D gene: .
J gene: TRBJ1-3
clone size: many
V gene: TRBV7-9
CDR3 DNA: TGTGCCAGCAGCCGCGCCCCCCAACCCGACCCCCACTCTGGAAACACCATATATTTT
CDR3 protein: CASSRAPQPDPHSGNTIYF

D gene: TRBD2
J gene: TRBJ2-3
clone size: many
V gene: TRBV20-1
CDR3 DNA: TGCAGTGCTAGTACCGACTTACTAGCGGCCACAGATACGCAGTATTTT
CDR3 protein: CSASTDLLAATDTQYF

D gene: .
J gene: TRBJ2-5
clone size: many
V gene: TRBV21-1
CDR3 DNA: TGTGCCATGGAGGAGAACAGAGAGACCCAGTACTTC
CDR3 protein: CAMEENRETQYF

D gene: .
J gene: TRBJ1-2
clone size: many
V gene: TRBV7-2
CDR3 DNA: TGTGCCAGCAGCTTAGAATCATCCAGGGCAAGAATGGGAGGCTACACCTTC
CDR3 protein: CASSLESSRARMGGYTF

D gene: TRBD2
J gene: TRBJ2-7
clone size: many
V gene: TRBV11-2
CDR3 DNA: TGTGCCAGCAGCTTAGATGGAGGACTAGCGGCCTACGAGCAGTACTTC
CDR3 protein: CASSLDGGLAAYEQYF

D gene: TRBD2
J gene: TRBJ2-1
clone size: .
V gene: TRBV4-1
CDR3 DNA: TGCGCCAGCAGCCAGAGGAGCGGGACCGAGCAGTTCTTC
CDR3 protein: CASSQRSGTEQFF

D gene: TRBD1
J gene: TRBJ1-5
clone size: .
V gene: TRBV6-5
CDR3 DNA: TGTGCCAGCAGTTACTCGACCACCGGTTTAGGGACAGGTTATCAGCCCCAGCATTTT
CDR3 protein: CASSYSTTGLGTGYQPQHF

D gene: TRBD1
J gene: TRBJ2-5
clone size: many
V gene: TRBV5-1
CDR3 DNA: TGCGCCAGCAGCGCGACAGGGGGCTTAGAGACCCAGTACTTC
CDR3 protein: CASSATGGLETQYF

D gene: .
J gene: TRBJ1-1
clone size: many
V gene: TRBV5-1
CDR3 DNA: TGCGCCAGCAGCTTGGGACCTAACCTGAACACTGAAGCTTTCTTT
CDR3 protein: CASSLGPNLNTEAFF

D gene: .
J gene: TRBJ2-7
clone size: many
V gene: TRBV7-9
CDR3 DNA: TGCGCCAGCAGCCCCAGAGGACCTTACGAGCAGTACTTC
CDR3 protein: CASSPRGPYEQYF

D gene: .
J gene: TRBJ1-3
clone size: many
V gene: TRBV7-6
CDR3 DNA: TGTGCCAGCGGGTCTGGGAACACCATATATTTT
CDR3 protein: CASGSGNTIYF